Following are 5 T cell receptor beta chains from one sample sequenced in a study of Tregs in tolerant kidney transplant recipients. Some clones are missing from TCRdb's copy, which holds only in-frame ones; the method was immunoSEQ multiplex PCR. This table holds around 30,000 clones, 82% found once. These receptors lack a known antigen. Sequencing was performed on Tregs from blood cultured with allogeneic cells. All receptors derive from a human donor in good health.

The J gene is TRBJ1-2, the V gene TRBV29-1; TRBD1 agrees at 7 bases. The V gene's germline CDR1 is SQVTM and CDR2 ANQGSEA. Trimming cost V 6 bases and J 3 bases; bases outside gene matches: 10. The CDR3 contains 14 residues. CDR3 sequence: CSVETGVDYYGYTF. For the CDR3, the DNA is TGCAGCGTGGAAACAGGGGTCGACTACTATGGCTACACCTTC.

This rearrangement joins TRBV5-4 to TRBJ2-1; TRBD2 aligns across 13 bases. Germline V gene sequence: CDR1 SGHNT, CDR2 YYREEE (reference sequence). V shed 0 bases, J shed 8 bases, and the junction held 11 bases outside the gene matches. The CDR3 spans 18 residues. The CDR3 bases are TGTGCCAGCAGCTTGGCCCGGACTAGCGGGGGTTCCTCTTATGAGCAGTTCTTC. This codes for CASSLARTSGGSSYEQFF.

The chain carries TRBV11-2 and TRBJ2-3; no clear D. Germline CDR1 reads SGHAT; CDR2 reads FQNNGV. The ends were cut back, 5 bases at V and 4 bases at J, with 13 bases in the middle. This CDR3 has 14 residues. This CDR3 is CASSLGRLSDTQYF. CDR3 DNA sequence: TGTGCCAGCAGCCTAGGTAGGCTCTCAGATACGCAGTATTTT.

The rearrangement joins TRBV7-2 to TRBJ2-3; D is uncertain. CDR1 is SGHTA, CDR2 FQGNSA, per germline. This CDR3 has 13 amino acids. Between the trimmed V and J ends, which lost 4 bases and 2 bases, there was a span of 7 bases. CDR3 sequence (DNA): TGTGCCAGCAGCTGGGATTACACAGATACGCAGTATTTT. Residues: CASSWDYTDTQYF.

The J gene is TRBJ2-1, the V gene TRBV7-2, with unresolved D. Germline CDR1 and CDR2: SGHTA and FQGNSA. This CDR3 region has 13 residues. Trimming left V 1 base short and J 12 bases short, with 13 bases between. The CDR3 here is CASSLGEVYPQFF. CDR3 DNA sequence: TGTGCCAGCAGCTTAGGAGAAGTCTACCCGCAGTTCTTC.